This T cell receptor beta chain emerged from a study of PD-L1 blockade in urothelial cancer. Whole-study context: Twenty-five of the 29 patients were men with bladder-origin urothelial cancer. Once treatment had started, blood was analyzed at 3 weeks (second dose) and again at 6 weeks.

Into every PCR, synthetic TCR analog templates were spiked. Sequencing was performed with immunoSEQ multiplex PCR; in TCRdb, only in-frame clones are kept and a portion is missing. Of 95,000 to 100,000 clones listed, roughly 87% are singletons. As for time point: pretreatment peripheral blood. Anywhere from 1 to 8 samples came from each patient, spanning pretreatment and on-treatment. This receptor was obtained from a man aged 55 to 69 with urothelial cancer. The specimen was PBMCs, collected around atezolizumab (anti-PD-L1) treatment.

CDR3 loop: CASSYGQGSYEQYF. The CDR3 DNA sequence: TGTGCCAGTAGTTATGGGCAGGGATCCTACGAGCAGTACTTC. The genes are TRBV19 and TRBJ2-7; TRBD1 is a possible D gene (5 bases). This CDR3 contains 14 residues. The V gene's germline CDR1 is LNHDA and CDR2 SQIVND (reference sequence). The ends were cut back, 5 bases at V and 1 base at J, with 12 bases in the middle. Variable domain in full (rest from reference TRBV19 and TRBJ2-7): DGGITQSPKYLFRKEGQNVTLSCEQNLNHDAMYWYRQDPGQGLRLIYYSQIVNDFQKGDIAEGYSVSREKKESFPLTVTSAQKNPTAFYLCASSYGQGSYEQYFGPGTRLTVT.